Here is one T cell receptor (beta chain) with its context. Its antigen is undetermined. The V and J ends lost 6 bases and 10 bases, in that order; junction bases with no gene match: 8. CDR1 and CDR2 (germline): DFQATT, SNEGSKA (reference sequence). CDR3 size: 14 residues. The data belong to a study of response to subunit inactivated influenza vaccine. TCRdb redid the calling of the RT-PCR reads with MiXCR, one entry per CDR3 protein. The sample holds roughly 670,000 distinct CDR3 sequences, around 15% seen once. Study-level points and caveats: Researchers suggested that each seasonal influenza vaccination recruits few new T cells.

The sequences come from PBMCs from blood, collected less than 15 days before vaccination. This sequence was found in a man between 45 and 60 years old who received an inactivated influenza vaccine. V and J are TRBV20-1 and TRBJ2-1; 14 nucleotides agree with TRBD2. CDR3 in amino acids: CSANGLAGGAEQFF. The CDR3 DNA reads TGCAGTGCGAACGGACTAGCGGGGGGCGCAGAGCAGTTCTTC.